This is a list of T cell receptor beta chains from one sample in a study of beta chain bispecific antibodies for T cell cancers. These receptors lack a known antigen. TCRdb reanalysed the 5' RACE reads using MiXCR and keeps one entry per CDR3 protein. The data hold 7,000 to 9,500 distinct CDR3 sequences, with less than 2.5% observed a single time. Material: T cells from a healthy donor cultured with Jurkat leukemia cells, obtained from a culture containing an anti-CD19 bispecific antibody. The receptors were gathered from a human donor in good health. Some clones in this sample may be carry-over from other donors' samples. CDR3s include the opening cysteine and the closing phenylalanine or tryptophan. The D gene is left open where the match is weak. The listing skips clone size in some rows; elsewhere it reads once, few, many or a size class.

D,size,V,J,CDR3,DNA
-,many,TRBV5-1,TRBJ2-1,CASSSGYNEQFF,TGCGCCAGCAGCTCGGGCTACAATGAGCAGTTCTTC
-,many,TRBV20-1,TRBJ2-3,CSALRVHSGDTQYF,TGCAGTGCTCTACGAGTTCACTCTGGAGATACGCAGTATTTT
-,many,TRBV28,TRBJ2-7,CASSSSGTPPAYEQYF,TGTGCCAGCAGTAGTTCCGGGACGCCTCCGGCCTACGAGCAGTACTTC
-,many,TRBV5-4,TRBJ1-1,CASSFGYGATEAFF,TGTGCCAGCAGCTTTGGGTACGGGGCCACTGAAGCTTTCTTT
TRBD1,many,TRBV5-1,TRBJ2-7,CASSLGTGSLEQYF,TGCGCCAGCAGCTTGGGGACAGGGTCCCTCGAGCAGTACTTC
-,many,TRBV5-1,TRBJ2-3,CASSLEQGTKDTQYF,TGCGCCAGCAGCTTGGAACAGGGAACGAAAGATACGCAGTATTTT
TRBD1,medium-sized,TRBV10-3,TRBJ2-7,CAISESGTGGYEQYF,TGTGCCATCAGTGAGTCGGGGACAGGGGGCTACGAGCAGTACTTC
-,medium-sized,TRBV13,TRBJ1-5,CASSLGGQPQHF,TGTGCCAGCAGCTTAGGAGGTCAGCCCCAGCATTTT
-,many,TRBV4-1,TRBJ2-7,CASSPMDGIYEQYF,TGCGCCAGCAGCCCGATGGACGGGATCTACGAGCAGTACTTC
-,many,TRBV10-3,TRBJ2-3,CAISDLGSTDTQYF,TGTGCCATCAGTGATCTAGGCTCCACAGATACGCAGTATTTT
TRBD2,many,TRBV3-1,TRBJ2-1,CASSQDSERGGSYNEQFF,TGTGCCAGCAGCCAAGATTCTGAGCGGGGGGGCTCCTACAATGAGCAGTTCTTC
TRBD2,-,TRBV5-1,TRBJ2-5,CASSAGLAGGQETQYF,TGCGCCAGCAGCGCCGGACTAGCGGGGGGCCAAGAGACCCAGTACTTC
TRBD1,many,TRBV5-5,TRBJ1-2,CASSLGQGHYGYTF,TGTGCCAGCAGCCTCGGACAGGGTCACTATGGCTACACCTTC
TRBD1,many,TRBV27,TRBJ2-7,CASSPRTGDLNEQYF,TGTGCCAGCAGTCCCCGGACAGGGGACCTCAACGAGCAGTACTTC
-,many,TRBV6-1,TRBJ2-7,CASSEEQQIYEQYF,TGTGCCAGCAGTGAAGAACAGCAGATATACGAGCAGTACTTC
TRBD1,many,TRBV20-1,TRBJ1-2,CSASLGGPGYTF,TGCAGTGCTAGTTTAGGGGGCCCAGGCTACACCTTC
-,-,TRBV18,TRBJ2-5,CASSDGSETQYF,TGTGCCAGCTCGGACGGTTCGGAGACCCAGTACTTC
TRBD2,many,TRBV27,TRBJ2-3,CASSSPGLAGGPADTQYF,TGTGCCAGCAGTTCACCGGGACTAGCGGGGGGGCCAGCAGATACGCAGTATTTT
-,medium-sized,TRBV7-6,TRBJ2-3,CASSLGADSDTQYF,TGTGCCAGCAGCTTAGGAGCTGACTCCGATACGCAGTATTTT